These T cell receptor beta chains were read from a single sample in a study of post-analysis software for immune sequencing data. From the PCR reads, TCRdb called clonotypes with MiXCR, one entry per CDR3 protein. The sample lists fewer than 850,000 distinct CDR3 sequences, 25% to 30% seen once, with 0.55% to 0.65% in the top ten. Sequencing used blood. Receptors originate from a girl aged 10-17 years with multiple sclerosis. CDR3s leave out the opening cysteine and the closing phenylalanine or tryptophan.

TRBJ1-1,TRBV3-1,ASSQDLGVPEAF
TRBJ2-5,TRBV25-1,ASSDHGEGGWGTQY
TRBJ2-7,TRBV20-1,SAPITSGPYEQY
TRBJ2-7,TRBV7-2,ASSLASEGAYEQY
TRBJ2-3,TRBV5-6,ASNLQDTQY
TRBJ2-1,TRBV6-1,ASSELVGAGLIQETQF
TRBJ2-3,TRBV5-1,ASSLDGTGWTDTRY
TRBJ2-3,TRBV4-1,ASSQDSSAGEGTDMQY
TRBJ2-3,TRBV7-3,ASSSDRPSTDTQY
TRBJ2-2,TRBV2,ASRDGTGTGELF
TRBJ2-5,TRBV7-2,ASSSMGGATQETQY
TRBJ1-1,TRBV20-1,SANRDTEAF
TRBJ2-5,TRBV7-9,ASIFGAATSGETQY
TRBJ2-7,TRBV6-2/TRBV6-3,ASSYSRQAPYERY
TRBJ1-2,TRBV2,AKAPGYGYT
TRBJ2-5,TRBV19,ASSIFKGPQETQY
TRBJ1-2,TRBV7-9,ASSSSTATGGPFNYGYT
TRBJ2-5,TRBV10-3,AIRSQETQY
TRBJ1-5,TRBV20-1,SARSGGDQPQH
TRBJ2-1,TRBV20-1,SASSYSGGTYNEQF
TRBJ2-5,TRBV18,ASSPQQQETQY
TRBJ2-7,TRBV7-9,ASSQRRGEQY
TRBJ2-6,TRBV7-2,ASSLAISSGANVLT
TRBJ2-7,TRBV28,ASSLMVRAGPRIPEQY
TRBJ2-7,TRBV6-1,AGSEAGTGGAHEQY
TRBJ1-1,TRBV28,ASSTGTMNTEAF
TRBJ2-1,TRBV20-1,SARVASGSSCNEQF
TRBJ2-2,TRBV10-3,AISVGLANTGELF
TRBJ2-7,TRBV27,ASSPRDLGEQY
TRBJ2-1,TRBV29-1,SSFLAAEQF
TRBJ1-2,TRBV5-1,ASSLARADGGYGYT
TRBJ1-1,TRBV14,ASGRWSGMNTEAF
TRBJ2-1,TRBV6-2/TRBV6-3,ATLSGNYYNEQF
TRBJ2-1,TRBV25-1,ASSEKGHRSSYNEQF
TRBJ2-1,TRBV10-3,AISESGQAGEQF
TRBJ2-1,TRBV12-5,ASGLSLARDSHNEQF
TRBJ2-3,TRBV27,ASAYGGTDTQY
TRBJ1-2,TRBV3-1,ASSRSPTGNYGYT
TRBJ2-1,TRBV15,ATSRVWDEQF
TRBJ2-1,TRBV4-3,ASSQDLAGGDEQF
TRBJ1-2,TRBV15,ATSRGDNYGYT
TRBJ2-1,TRBV10-3,AISESPAGRNNEQF
TRBJ1-6,TRBV3-1,AGSARLGSNSPLH